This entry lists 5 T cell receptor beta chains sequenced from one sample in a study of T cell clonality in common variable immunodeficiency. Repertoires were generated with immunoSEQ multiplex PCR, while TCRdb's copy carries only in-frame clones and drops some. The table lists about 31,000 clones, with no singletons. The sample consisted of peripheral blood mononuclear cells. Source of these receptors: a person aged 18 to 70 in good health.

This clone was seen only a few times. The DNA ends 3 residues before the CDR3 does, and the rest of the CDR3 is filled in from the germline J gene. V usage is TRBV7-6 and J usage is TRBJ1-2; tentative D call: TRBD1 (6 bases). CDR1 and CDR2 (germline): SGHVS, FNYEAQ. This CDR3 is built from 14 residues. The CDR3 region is CASSPQGGGYDYTF. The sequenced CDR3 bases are TGTGCCAGCAGCCCCCAAGGGGGGGGCTACGAC.

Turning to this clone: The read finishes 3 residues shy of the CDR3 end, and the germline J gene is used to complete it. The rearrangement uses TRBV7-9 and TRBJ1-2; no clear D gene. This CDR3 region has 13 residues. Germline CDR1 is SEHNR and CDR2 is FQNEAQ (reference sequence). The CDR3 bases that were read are TGTGCCAGCAGCTTCGGCGGGAGGGTTGAC. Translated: CASSFGGRVD. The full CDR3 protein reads CASSFGGRVDYTF.

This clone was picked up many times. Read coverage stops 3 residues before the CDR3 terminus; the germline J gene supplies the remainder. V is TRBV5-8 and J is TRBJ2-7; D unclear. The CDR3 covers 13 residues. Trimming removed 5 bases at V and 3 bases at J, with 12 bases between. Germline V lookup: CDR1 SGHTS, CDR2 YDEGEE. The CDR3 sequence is CASRKRSSYEQYF. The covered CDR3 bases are TGTGCCAGCAGAAAAAGGTCAAGCTACGAG.

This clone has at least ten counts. CDR3 region: CASSPPGVPYEQYF. The sequenced part of the CDR3 DNA is TGTGCCAGCTCACCACCCGGGGTCCCTTACGAG. The chain employs TRBV18 and TRBJ2-7, with D possibly matching TRBD2 (5 bases). The read comes to an end 3 residues before the CDR3 does, leaving the germline J gene to fill in the end. Germline loops: CDR1 KGHSH, CDR2 LQKENI. The CDR3 extends over 14 amino acids. V dropped 0 bases and J dropped 4 bases, with 10 bases sitting between them.

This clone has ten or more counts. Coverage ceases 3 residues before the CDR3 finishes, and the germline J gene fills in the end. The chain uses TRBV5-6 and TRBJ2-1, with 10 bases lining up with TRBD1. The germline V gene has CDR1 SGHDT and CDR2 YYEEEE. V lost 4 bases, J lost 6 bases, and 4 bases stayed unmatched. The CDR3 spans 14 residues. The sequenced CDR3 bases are TGTGCCAGCAGCAAAAGGACAGGGGGCAATGAG. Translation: CASSKRTGGNE. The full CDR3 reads CASSKRTGGNEQFF.